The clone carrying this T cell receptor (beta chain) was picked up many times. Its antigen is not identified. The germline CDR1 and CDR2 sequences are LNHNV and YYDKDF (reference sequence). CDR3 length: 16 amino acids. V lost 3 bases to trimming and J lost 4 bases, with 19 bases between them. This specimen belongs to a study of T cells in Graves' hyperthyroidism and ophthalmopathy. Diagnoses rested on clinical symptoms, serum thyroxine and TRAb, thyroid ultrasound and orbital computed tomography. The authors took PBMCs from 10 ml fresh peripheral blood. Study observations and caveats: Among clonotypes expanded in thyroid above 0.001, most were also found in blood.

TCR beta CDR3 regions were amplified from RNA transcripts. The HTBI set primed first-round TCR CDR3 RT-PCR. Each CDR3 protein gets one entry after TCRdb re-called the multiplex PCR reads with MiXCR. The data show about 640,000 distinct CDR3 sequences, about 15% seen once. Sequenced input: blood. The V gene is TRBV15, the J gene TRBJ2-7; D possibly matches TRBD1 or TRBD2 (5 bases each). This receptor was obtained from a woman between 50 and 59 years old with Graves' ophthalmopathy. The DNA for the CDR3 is TGTGCCACCAGCAGCCCCAGGGACGGGGAAAGGTACGAGCAGTACTTC. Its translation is CATSSPRDGERYEQYF.